This T cell receptor (beta chain) was sequenced in a study of blood T cell repertoires in COVID-19. Study as a whole: Both acute and convalescent COVID-19 samples were obtained from the United States, Italy and Spain. T cells, B-cell-depleted T cells, or PBMCs supplied cDNA or gDNA.

The CDR3 totals 14 residues. Trimming pared 4 bases from V and 6 bases from J, leaving 15 bases between. Germline CDR1 GTSNPN, CDR2 SVGIG (reference sequence). Source study methods: Amplifying reference gene primers gave estimates of nucleated cell counts. Only in-frame clones appear in the TCRdb table, and some are missing; sequencing was by immunoSEQ multiplex PCR. V, J and clone size are taken as reported in that table, and D and trimming were inferred from the DNA itself. The data show roughly 120,000 clones, with 84% seen just once and under 7% held by the top ten. The rearrangement joins TRBV30 to TRBJ2-2; a possible D gene is TRBD2 (5 bases). Material: peripheral blood. This sequence originates from a woman aged 50 to 60 with acute or convalescent COVID-19. DNA for the CDR3: TGTGCCTGGAACAAGCCTGCCGGGGCCGGGGAGCTGTTTTTT. It specifies CAWNKPAGAGELFF.